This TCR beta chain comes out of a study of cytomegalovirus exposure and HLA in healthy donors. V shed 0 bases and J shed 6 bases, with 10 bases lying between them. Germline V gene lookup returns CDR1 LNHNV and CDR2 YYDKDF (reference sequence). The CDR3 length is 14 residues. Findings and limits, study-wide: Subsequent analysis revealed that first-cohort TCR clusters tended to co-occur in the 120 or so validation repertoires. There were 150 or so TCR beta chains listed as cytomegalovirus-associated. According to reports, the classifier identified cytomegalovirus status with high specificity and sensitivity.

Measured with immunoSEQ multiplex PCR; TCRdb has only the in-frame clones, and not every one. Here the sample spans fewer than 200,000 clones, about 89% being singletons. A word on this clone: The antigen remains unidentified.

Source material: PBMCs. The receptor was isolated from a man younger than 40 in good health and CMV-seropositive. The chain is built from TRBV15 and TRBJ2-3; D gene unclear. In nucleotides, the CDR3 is TGTGCCACCAGCAGAGATAGGCCGGTTGATACGCAGTATTTT. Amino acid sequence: CATSRDRPVDTQYF. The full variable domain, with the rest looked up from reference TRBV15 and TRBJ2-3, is DAMVIQNPRYQVTQFGKPVTLSCSQTLNHNVMYWYQQKSSQAPKLLFHYYDKDFNNEADTPDNFQSRRPNTSFCFLDIRSPGLGDTAMYLCATSRDRPVDTQYFGPGTRLTVL.